This T cell receptor (beta chain) was observed in a study of STAT5B mutations in CD4+ large granular lymphocyte leukemia (dated by TCRdb to 2022 to 2024). With regard to the full study: Among healthy controls, the CDR3 'QG' motif was associated with a particular HLA allele. The TCRbeta repertoires of CD4+ T-cell large granular lymphocyte leukemia patients were compared with the TCRbeta repertoires of healthy blood donors. Flow cytometry performed on FACSCanto II or FACSVerse showed that the purified fractions had more than 95% purity among lymphocytes.

Study-wide findings and limitations: TRBV06-family usage was enriched among the top patient clones (8/27) compared with healthy controls (2/35). Greater clonality appeared to be present in CD4-sorted patient repertoires than in healthy CD4+ repertoires, and the difference was retained after the putative leukemic clones were removed. The data were not HLA-matched, and the higher clonality in CD4+ T-LGLL than in CD8+ T-LGLL could be due to the relatively small sample size. Main leukemic clonotypes were private to each patient, although approximately 25% of the main leukemic clonotypes were found at low frequency in the non-leukemic repertoires of other patients.

TCRbeta rearrangements were sequenced from genomic DNA using the immunoSEQ assay at survey resolution. Processing in the source paper ran as follows. In the TCR sequencing data, the lowest productive clonotype frequency that could be detected was 2.59 x 10-5. Only productive TCRbeta rearrangements, defined as complete and in-frame sequences, were included in the analyses. Sample clonality was computed as Simpson clonality in the immunoSEQ Analyzer version 3.0. Based on frequency, clones were grouped as very rare, small, medium, large (1-20%) or hyperexpanded (>20%). Generation probabilities were estimated with OLGA 1.2.3, V-gene circos plots were generated with VDJtools, specificities were searched for in VDJdb, and CDR3 motifs were identified with GLIPH. TCRdb limited this immuneACCESS table to in-frame rearrangements with V and J called. A share of clones is missing; checked studies link under half to unresolved V genes, and the rest is unexplained. Clonal size and the V and J genes are those of that table, whereas D and trimming came from the DNA. The sample table holds some 38,000 clones, of which 85% were seen once. The top ten hold 1% to 1.5% of the sample.

CDR1 is given as MNHNS and CDR2 as SASEGT, both from the germline V gene. The cysteine opens and the phenylalanine closes a CDR3 of 13 amino acids. The CDR3 DNA has 39 bases and is translated from base 1. Here V drops 6 bases and J drops 4 bases, and the junction holds 0 bases not matched to any gene. Healthy controls were roughly 37 blood donors whose buffy coats came from the Finnish Red Cross blood service. All TCR-sequenced material derived from peripheral blood: patient blood samples and healthy donor buffy coats. Ficoll-Hypaque gradient centrifugation was used to isolate peripheral blood mononuclear cells. Magnetic purification was used to isolate CD4+ cells from the buffy coats of the healthy controls. Genomic DNA was extracted with the Gentra Puregene Cell and Tissue kit and quantified on a Qubit 2.0 fluorometer. As to this clone: This clone's antigen is unknown. No base qualities exist here, and no much larger clone lies one base off it.

The sample comprised CD4+ T cells from blood buffy coats. The rearrangement joined TRBV6-1 to TRBJ1-5; 10 central bases correspond to TRBD1. The sequence derives from a human donor in good health. In nucleotides, the sequence is TGTGCCAGCAGGGGACAGGGGAATCAGCCCCAGCATTTT. Its translation reads: CASRGQGNQPQHF.